These 12 T cell receptor beta chains were sequenced from one sample in a study of shared clonotypes between healthy human individuals (dated by TCRdb to the early 2020s). Libraries came from the immunoSEQ multiplex PCR assay. TCRdb mirrors the immuneACCESS table, restricted to in-frame sequences. Some clones are absent from its copies; in checked studies, under half trace to an unresolved V gene, and the reason for the others is unknown. The sample contains 2 million or so clones, roughly 95% of them found a single time. The ten largest clonotypes hold 0.1% to 0.15% of the sample. The material sequenced was naive CD4+ T cells sorted from blood. The cell subset or site label here, explained by the study, means: CD45RA+ positively selected. The receptors were sampled from a man aged 18 to 30 in good health.

V gene TRBV27 combines with J gene TRBJ2-5; 10 nucleotides line up with TRBD1. The CDR3 contains 16 residues. V lost 0 bases to trimming and J lost 4 bases; unmatched junction nucleotides: 5. CDR1 is MNHEY, CDR2 SMNVEV, per germline (reference sequence). CDR3 residues: CASSLSGTGARETQYF. Written as DNA, the CDR3 is TGTGCCAGCAGTTTATCGGGGACAGGGGCCCGAGAGACCCAGTACTTC.

This chain links TRBV6-6 with TRBJ2-2, with 11 bases fitting TRBD2. The V segment lost 6 bases and the J segment 5 bases; nucleotides outside the gene matches: 8. This CDR3 comprises 16 residues. CDR1 and CDR2 from the germline V gene are MNHNY and SVGAGI (reference sequence). The CDR3 reads CASSITSGRGTGELFF. CDR3 bases: TGTGCCAGCAGCATAACTAGCGGGAGAGGAACCGGGGAGCTGTTTTTT.

The rearrangement joins TRBV10-3 to TRBJ2-2; D remains ambiguous. The CDR3 is 13 amino acids. Germline lookup yields CDR1 ENHRY and CDR2 SYGVKD. The V end was cut by 1 base, the J end by 6 bases, with 6 bases between. The CDR3 nucleotides read TGTGCCATCAGTGAGTGGGCGGCCGGGGAGCTGTTTTTT. Translating gives CAISEWAAGELFF.

This rearrangement joins TRBV18 to TRBJ2-7; TRBD1 or TRBD2 may be the D gene (5 bases each). CDR3 length: 15 amino acids. Germline CDR1 is KGHSH and CDR2 is LQKENI. V lost 3 bases to trimming and J lost 7 bases, with 19 bases between them. The CDR3 sequence is CASSPRGTGPGEQYF. The CDR3 coding sequence is TGTGCCAGCTCACCCCGTGGGACGGGGCCCGGGGAGCAGTACTTC.

This sequence joins TRBV7-9 and TRBJ2-2; D not certain. Germline V gene lookup returns CDR1 SEHNR and CDR2 FQNEAQ (reference sequence). The CDR3 is 14 residues long. V lost 0 bases, J lost 2 bases, and 4 bases lay in between. The CDR3 coding sequence is TGTGCCAGCAGCTTAGCCAAAAACACCGGGGAGCTGTTTTTT. Translation: CASSLAKNTGELFF.

The rearrangement joins TRBV5-5 to TRBJ1-5; the D gene is possibly TRBD1 (6 bases). Trimming took 0 bases from V and 5 from J, leaving 9 bases between them. CDR1 and CDR2 from the germline V gene are SGHKS and YYEKEE (reference sequence). This CDR3 has 14 residues. DNA of the CDR3: TGTGCCAGCAGCTTGGCCGCAGGGGATCAGCCCCAGCATTTT. It specifies CASSLAAGDQPQHF.

The chain uses TRBV6-5 and TRBJ1-5, with D possibly matching TRBD1 (6 bases). Germline V lookup: CDR1 MNHEY, CDR2 SVGAGI. This CDR3 comprises 15 residues. The ends were cut back, 7 bases at V and 7 bases at J, with 20 bases in the middle. The CDR3 DNA is TGTGCCAGCATGCCGTCGGGGGCTGCCTGGCAGCCCCAGCATTTT. Translation gives CASMPSGAAWQPQHF.

The chain combines TRBV5-1 with TRBJ2-7, with D hard to call. V lost 2 bases and J 3 bases, leaving 15 bases between the germline ends. Germline V CDR1 and CDR2: SGHRS, YFSETQ. There are 15 residues in the CDR3. The CDR3 sequence: CASSFQVAPYYEQYF. The DNA for the CDR3 is TGCGCCAGCAGCTTCCAGGTGGCCCCCTACTACGAGCAGTACTTC.

With respect to this clone: Other DNA sequences of this sample code for an identical CDR3. J is TRBJ2-3 and V is TRBV5-1; no firm D call. Trimming left V 0 bases short and J 4 bases short, with 9 bases between. Germline CDR1 is SGHRS and CDR2 is YFSETQ. The CDR3 extends over 14 amino acids. In DNA, the CDR3 is TGCGCCAGCAGCTTGGGCCCGGGTGCAGATACGCAGTATTTT. Translating it yields CASSLGPGADTQYF.

V usage is TRBV5-6 and J usage is TRBJ1-2; D not resolved. CDR3 length: 11 residues. V was shortened by 3 bases and J by 10 bases, with 10 bases between the two germline ends. Germline CDR1 and CDR2: SGHDT and YYEEEE. For the CDR3, the DNA is TGTGCCAGCAGCTGGGCAGGCGACTACACCTTC. Its translation is CASSWAGDYTF. Filled out from reference TRBV5-6 and TRBJ1-2, the complete variable domain reads DAGVTQSPTHLIKTRGQQVTLRCSPKSGHDTVSWYQQALGQGPQFIFQYYEEEERQRGNFPDRFSGHQFPNYSSELNVNALLLGDSALYLCASSWAGDYTFGSGTRLTVV.

The CDR3 nucleotides read TGTGCCAGCAGCTCTTCACAGGGGTACACCTACGAGCAGTACTTC. The encoded protein is CASSSSQGYTYEQYF. V and J are TRBV5-4 and TRBJ2-7; 7 positions match TRBD1. Germline CDR1 is SGHNT and CDR2 is YYREEE (reference sequence). This CDR3 contains 15 residues. V dropped 3 bases and J dropped 2; count of bases not matched to a gene: 8.

This rearrangement joins TRBV4-3 to TRBJ2-3, with a weak D call TRBD2 (6 bases). The CDR3 totals 18 residues. Germline V gene sequence: CDR1 LGHNA, CDR2 YSLEER. With 0 bases removed from V and 3 bases from J, the gap between germline ends came to 19 bases. CDR3 sequence reads: CASSQDSGGGSGTDTQYF. CDR3 bases: TGCGCCAGCAGCCAAGATTCAGGTGGAGGGAGCGGGACAGATACGCAGTATTTT.